These 16 T cell receptor beta chains share one sample of origin, sequenced in a study of a mutant IDH1 vaccine in newly diagnosed glioma. The table came from immunoSEQ multiplex PCR; TCRdb's copy has only in-frame clones and leaves some out. Counted here are over 20,000 clones, more than 85% occurring once; the ten biggest clones make up 9.2%. Time point of the sample: baseline, week 1 (first vaccination visit). Treatment in this sample: pre-vaccination baseline after standard-of-care therapy. This material consisted of PBMCs, taken from a glioma patient treated with radiotherapy, temozolomide or both. The origin of the receptors is a man aged 25-45 years with glioma.

J is TRBJ1-6 and V is TRBV6-6; the D gene is possibly TRBD1 (5 bases). Germline CDR1 reads MNHNY; CDR2 reads SVGAGI (reference sequence). The CDR3 length is 15 residues. Trimming removed 4 bases at V and 7 bases at J, with 14 bases between. The CDR3 loop is CASSFKDRWNSPLHF. The CDR3 bases are TGTGCCAGCAGTTTTAAAGACAGATGGAATTCACCCCTCCACTTT.

The rearrangement joins TRBV27 to TRBJ1-4; 8 nucleotides agree with TRBD1. V dropped 3 bases and J dropped 8; count of bases not matched to a gene: 8. The V gene's germline CDR1 is MNHEY and CDR2 SMNVEV (reference sequence). The CDR3 contains 15 residues. CDR3 nucleotide sequence: TGTGCCAGCAGTTTCCTTGGACAGGGCAAGGAAAAACTGTTTTTT. This encodes CASSFLGQGKEKLFF.

The gene calls are TRBV18 and TRBJ2-7; D is unresolved. Germline lookup yields CDR1 KGHSH and CDR2 LQKENI. The V gene lost 4 bases and the J gene lost 0 bases, with 7 bases spanning the gap. The CDR3 loop spans 13 amino acids. The CDR3 loop reads CASSRETSYEQYF. CDR3 sequence (DNA): TGTGCCAGCTCACGAGAAACCTCCTACGAGCAGTACTTC. The full variable domain, with the rest looked up from reference TRBV18 and TRBJ2-7, is NAGVMQNPRHLVRRRGQEARLRCSPMKGHSHVYWYRQLPEEGLKFMVYLQKENIIDESGMPKERFSAEFPKEGPSILRIQQVVRGDSAAYFCASSRETSYEQYFGPGTRLTVT.

This CDR3 is CASRPRQGGGNTIYF. The DNA of the CDR3 is TGTGCCAGCAGGCCTAGACAGGGAGGAGGGAACACCATATATTTT. The rearrangement uses TRBV6-5 and TRBJ1-3; 7 nucleotides agree with TRBD1. V gave up 6 bases and J gave up 7 bases; unmatched junction bases: 12. The CDR3 length is 15 residues. The germline V gene has CDR1 MNHEY and CDR2 SVGAGI.

The V gene is TRBV28, the J gene TRBJ1-1; no firm D call. Deletions cut 2 bases from V and 1 base from J, with 5 bases between. This CDR3 has 13 residues. CDR1 and CDR2 (germline): MDHEN, SYDVKM. In nucleotides, the CDR3 is TGTGCCAGCAGTTTAATAGGGAACACTGAAGCTTTCTTT. Its translation: CASSLIGNTEAFF.

The rearrangement joins TRBV6-1 to TRBJ2-5, with TRBD1 as a possible D gene (6 bases). The V end was cut by 7 bases, the J end by 5 bases, with 20 bases between. Per the germline V gene, CDR1 is MNHNS and CDR2 is SASEGT. CDR3 length equals 15 residues. The CDR3 coding sequence is TGTGCCAGCATGGCCTCCCACAGGGTGGGGGAGACCCAGTACTTC. Encoded protein: CASMASHRVGETQYF.

This chain links TRBV10-2 with TRBJ2-2; 13 bases align to TRBD2. Germline CDR1 WSHSY, CDR2 SAAADI. The CDR3 runs to 16 residues. Unmatched junction bases numbered 5, after V lost 5 bases and J lost 5 bases. CDR3 DNA: TGCGCCAGCAGTCCGGGACTAGCGGGACCGACCGGGGAGCTGTTTTTT. Its protein product is CASSPGLAGPTGELFF.

CDR3 nucleotides: TGTGCCAGCTCAAAAGACGGGGCAAACTTGAACACTGAAGCTTTCTTT. The encoded protein is CASSKDGANLNTEAFF. The rearrangement joins TRBV18 to TRBJ1-1, with D possibly TRBD1 on 5 matching bases. Trimming pared 5 bases from V and 0 bases from J, leaving 16 bases between. From germline, CDR1 is KGHSH and CDR2 LQKENI. CDR3 length: 16 residues.

This clone was counted once. The chain couples TRBV5-1 to TRBJ1-2; 11 bases map to TRBD1. V gave up 4 bases and J gave up 4 bases; unmatched junction bases: 6. CDR3 length: 15 amino acids. The V gene's germline CDR1 is SGHRS and CDR2 YFSETQ. CDR3 coding DNA: TGCGCCAGCAGCATGGGGACAGGGGGGATCTATGGCTACACCTTC. It encodes CASSMGTGGIYGYTF.

This CDR3 is CSVDRASQETQYF. CDR3 DNA: TGCAGCGTGGACAGGGCCTCCCAAGAGACCCAGTACTTC. The chain joins TRBV29-1 to TRBJ2-5; the match to TRBD1 covers 8 bases. The germline V gene has CDR1 SQVTM and CDR2 ANQGSEA. The ends lost 6 bases at V and 1 base at J; junction bases unmatched: 4. CDR3 length equals 13 residues.

V is TRBV2 and J is TRBJ2-6; tentative D call: TRBD2 (5 bases). Germline CDR1 and CDR2: SNHLY and FYNNEI. There are 14 residues in the CDR3. The V end lost 6 bases, the J end lost 2 bases, and 8 bases lay between the germline ends. The CDR3 spells CASRDSAGANVLTF. Written as DNA, the CDR3 is TGTGCCAGCAGGGATAGCGCTGGGGCCAACGTCCTGACTTTC.

The chain uses TRBV19 and TRBJ1-2; D remains ambiguous. The CDR3 contains 12 residues. V lost 6 bases to trimming and J lost 6 bases, with 11 bases between them. Germline V gives CDR1 LNHDA, CDR2 SQIVND (reference sequence). CDR3 in amino acids: CASRTAQDGYTF. In DNA form, the CDR3 reads TGTGCCAGTAGGACTGCTCAGGATGGCTACACCTTC.

This clone was observed a single time. V and J are TRBV20-1 and TRBJ2-1, with D possibly matching TRBD2 (6 bases). The CDR3 has 11 amino acids. V was cut by 6 bases and J by 8 bases, with 11 bases left in between. Germline values: CDR1 DFQATT, CDR2 SNEGSKA (reference sequence). This chain's CDR3 is CSAGRRDEQFF. Written as DNA, the CDR3 is TGCAGTGCGGGTCGGAGGGATGAGCAGTTCTTC.

The chain is built from TRBV14 and TRBJ2-7; 10 bases agree with TRBD1. Trimming took 2 bases from V and 2 from J; bases not matched to a gene: 9. There are 17 residues in the CDR3. Germline CDR1 and CDR2: SGHDN and FVKESK. The CDR3 DNA reads TGTGCCAGCAGCCAACGACCCCGACAGGGGGCCACCTACGAGCAGTACTTC. As protein: CASSQRPRQGATYEQYF. The variable domain in full, with the rest retrieved from reference TRBV14 and TRBJ2-7, is EAGVTQFPSHSVIEKGQTVTLRCDPISGHDNLYWYRRVMGKEIKFLLHFVKESKQDESGMPNNRFLAERTGGTYSTLKVQPAELEDSGVYFCASSQRPRQGATYEQYFGPGTRLTVT.

CDR3 nucleotides: TGCAGCGTTACGGGACGGCTGAACACTGAAGCTTTCTTT. Translating it yields CSVTGRLNTEAFF. The genes are TRBV29-1 and TRBJ1-1; a weak D match, TRBD1 (5 bases). The length of the CDR3 is 13 residues. Trimming cost V 5 bases and J 0 bases, with 10 bases left between them. The germline gives CDR1 SQVTM, CDR2 ANQGSEA.

This clone was counted a single time. J is TRBJ1-2 and V is TRBV30, with TRBD1 as a possible D gene (6 bases). The CDR3 consists of 14 residues. V was trimmed by 0 bases and J by 6 bases, leaving 14 bases between them. Germline CDR1 and CDR2: GTSNPN and SVGIG (reference sequence). The CDR3 DNA is TGTGCCTGGAGTGTACGGGGGGGGCCCCATGGCTACACCTTC. Translated: CAWSVRGGPHGYTF.